This T cell receptor beta chain was documented in a study of cytotoxic CD8 clonotypes in ibrutinib-treated CLL. The CDR3 has 14 residues. Germline V gene lookup returns CDR1 SNHLY and CDR2 FYNNEI. The ends were cut back, 3 bases at V and 2 bases at J, with 8 bases in the middle. Repertoires were generated with immunoSEQ multiplex PCR, while TCRdb's copy carries only in-frame clones and drops some. The sample records about 160,000 clones, 81% being singletons. The material sequenced was PBMCs, taken after 12 months of ibrutinib treatment. The source is a human donor with chronic lymphocytic leukemia. This chain links TRBV2 with TRBJ2-1; no clear D. For the CDR3, the DNA is TGTGCCAGCAGTGATTTTTTTGCCTACAATGAGCAGTTCTTC. Protein product: CASSDFFAYNEQFF.